A selection of T cell receptor beta chains follows, all from one sample in a study of PD-1 blockade in classical Hodgkin lymphoma. Produced via immunoSEQ multiplex PCR; TCRdb's table is partial and in-frame only. The sample lists about 40,000 clones; 70% to 90% were seen once. Sequenced material: peripheral blood mononuclear cells (PBMCs), taken before the second cycle of nivolumab. The receptors originated from a human donor with classical Hodgkin lymphoma. The CDR3 runs from the conserved cysteine through the conserved F or W. Each record gives: J gene, CDR3 length, clone size, D gene, V gene, CDR3 protein, CDR3 DNA. The D gene is left open where the match is weak. Only part of the rows carry a size: once, few, many, or a class if the clone is expanded.

TRBJ2-3,16,once,TRBD2,TRBV5-8,CASSLGQRGPTDTQYF,TGTGCCAGCAGCTTGGGCCAGCGGGGCCCCACAGATACGCAGTATTTT
TRBJ1-3,15,.,.,TRBV11-3,CASSFPTGTGNTIYF,TGTGCCAGCAGCTTCCCTACAGGGACTGGAAACACCATATATTTT
TRBJ2-7,15,.,.,TRBV29-1,CSVEVGGGFPYEQYF,TGCAGCGTTGAGGTCGGTGGGGGGTTCCCCTACGAGCAGTACTTC
TRBJ2-2,19,.,.,TRBV6-8,CASSYRMASSQLNTGELFF,TGTGCCAGCAGTTACCGGATGGCTAGCTCCCAACTGAACACCGGGGAGCTGTTTTTT
TRBJ2-7,13,once,.,TRBV19,CASRGLGTHEQYF,TGTGCCAGTAGAGGTCTTGGGACACACGAGCAGTACTTC
TRBJ2-7,17,.,TRBD2,TRBV5-8,CASSSGLAGPTTYEQYF,TGTGCCAGCAGCTCCGGACTAGCGGGGCCAACCACCTACGAGCAGTACTTC
TRBJ2-7,15,.,.,TRBV10-2,CASTLKATTVREQYF,TGCGCCAGCACCTTGAAAGCTACTACGGTGCGTGAGCAGTACTTC
TRBJ1-2,13,.,.,TRBV11-2,CASSLYGDPRRTF,TGTGCCAGCAGCTTATATGGGGACCCAAGAAGGACCTTC
TRBJ2-1,14,.,TRBD2,TRBV19,CASSWLAGVYEQFF,TGTGCCAGTAGTTGGCTAGCGGGAGTGTATGAGCAGTTCTTC
TRBJ2-3,19,.,TRBD2,TRBV19,CASSIPSETSGSSTDTQYF,TGTGCCAGTAGTATTCCCAGTGAGACTAGCGGGTCTAGCACAGATACGCAGTATTTT
TRBJ1-1,15,.,.,TRBV6-1,CASSEGVYMNTEAFF,TGTGCCAGCAGTGAAGGGGTTTACATGAACACTGAAGCTTTCTTT
TRBJ1-2,13,.,TRBD1,TRBV28,CASSPTGIDGYTF,TGTGCCAGCAGTCCGACAGGGATCGACGGCTACACCTTC
TRBJ2-2,16,.,.,TRBV6-6,CASSYSYRAVAGELFF,TGTGCCAGCAGTTACTCATACAGGGCGGTGGCCGGGGAGCTGTTTTTT
TRBJ1-1,14,.,.,TRBV6-5,CASKWPTMNTEAFF,TGTGCCAGCAAATGGCCGACCATGAACACTGAAGCTTTCTTT
TRBJ2-5,16,.,TRBD2,TRBV28,CASSSRLAGVQETQYF,TGTGCCAGCAGTTCACGGCTAGCGGGAGTTCAAGAGACCCAGTACTTC
TRBJ1-2,17,.,TRBD1,TRBV9,CASSHPGQGARKNGYTF,TGTGCCAGCAGCCACCCGGGACAGGGGGCGAGAAAGAATGGCTACACCTTC
TRBJ1-4,14,few,.,TRBV5-8,CASTPGGTGEKLFF,TGTGCCAGCACCCCGGGGGGGACTGGAGAAAAACTGTTTTTT
TRBJ2-1,16,.,.,TRBV2,CASSEGAGAKNNKQFF,TGTGCCAGCAGTGAAGGGGCAGGGGCTAAGAACAATAAGCAGTTCTTC
TRBJ2-6,17,.,.,TRBV9,CASSVGTVYSGANVLTF,TGTGCCAGCAGCGTAGGAACTGTCTACTCTGGGGCCAACGTCCTGACTTTC
TRBJ2-7,14,.,TRBD2,TRBV10-3,CAISVGREGHEQYF,TGTGCCATCAGTGTAGGGCGGGAGGGGCACGAGCAGTACTTC
TRBJ1-1,13,once,.,TRBV27,CASRGRANTEAFF,TGTGCCAGCAGGGGCAGGGCAAACACTGAAGCTTTCTTT
TRBJ1-5,13,.,.,TRBV6-4,CASVSGGNQPQHF,TGTGCCAGCGTGTCAGGGGGCAATCAGCCCCAGCATTTT
TRBJ1-4,17,.,.,TRBV12-5,CASGLVSRRDSNEKLFF,TGTGCTAGTGGTTTGGTAAGCCGGCGGGACTCTAATGAAAAACTGTTTTTT
TRBJ2-7,17,.,TRBD2,TRBV4-1,CASSQGYTSGVSYEQYF,TGCGCCAGCAGCCAAGGATATACCAGCGGGGTCTCCTACGAGCAGTACTTC
TRBJ2-5,14,.,.,TRBV27,CASSLLARSETQYF,TGTGCCAGCAGTTTGCTGGCTAGATCGGAGACCCAGTACTTC
TRBJ2-3,14,.,.,TRBV6-1,CASSGVAVIDTQYF,TGTGCCAGCAGTGGGGTAGCGGTTATAGATACGCAGTATTTT
TRBJ2-5,16,.,TRBD1,TRBV5-1,CASSLYLGGVEETQYF,TGCGCCAGCAGCTTGTATTTAGGGGGCGTTGAAGAGACCCAGTACTTC
TRBJ1-2,15,.,.,TRBV21-1,CASSNPVLGRYGYTF,TGTGCCAGCAGCAACCCCGTTTTGGGACGCTATGGCTACACCTTC
TRBJ1-1,12,.,.,TRBV29-1,CSVGQLNTEAFF,TGCAGCGTGGGACAACTAAACACTGAAGCTTTCTTT
TRBJ1-3,19,few,TRBD1,TRBV28,CASSSWTGDKLSSGNTIYF,TGTGCCAGCAGTTCCTGGACAGGCGATAAGCTAAGCTCTGGAAACACCATATATTTT
TRBJ1-2,14,.,.,TRBV9,CASSRSKRGFGYTF,TGTGCCAGCAGCCGGTCGAAGAGAGGGTTTGGCTACACCTTC